This T cell receptor beta chain came from a study of radiation and T cells in renal cell carcinoma. Study background: Nephrectomy followed 15 Gy stereotactic body radiation by 4 weeks.

There are 14 residues in the CDR3. V dropped 4 bases and J dropped 3 bases, with 13 bases sitting between them. Germline values: CDR1 SGHRS, CDR2 YFSETQ. Whole-study results and caveats: Top tumor clonotypes rose in blood 2 weeks post-radiation, then contracted.

Sequencing was performed with immunoSEQ multiplex PCR; in TCRdb, only in-frame clones are kept and a portion is missing. The table lists approximately 79,000 clones, roughly 82% of them singletons. Concerning this clone itself: Its target is not known.

Specified time point: blood 2 weeks post-SBRT. Treatment specified: 15 Gy SBRT to primary tumor, nephrectomy 4 weeks later. The sequences come from blood, collected from a patient whose treatment included radiotherapy and nephrectomy. This rearrangement joins TRBV5-1 to TRBJ1-2, with D possibly being TRBD1 (6 bases). The sequence derives from a man in his fifties or sixties with renal cell carcinoma. The chain's CDR3 is CASSPHGGDYGYTF. The DNA of the CDR3 is TGCGCCAGCAGCCCTCACGGGGGCGACTATGGCTACACCTTC.